This T cell receptor (beta chain) was identified in a study of blood T cell repertoires in COVID-19. Original analysis: Amplification with reference gene primers provided the estimates of nucleated cell counts. TCRdb's table, derived via immunoSEQ multiplex PCR, lists solely in-frame clones and lacks some. From that table come the V and J calls and clone size; the DNA was used to work out D and trimming. The profile covers nearly 70,000 clones, with 75% to 95% appearing a single time and 6% to 7.5% taken by the ten largest. The CDR3 is made up of 15 amino acids. Germline V gene data show CDR1 as MNHNS and CDR2 as SASEGT. After removal of 1 base from V and 4 bases from J, the junction contained 2 bases not matched to a gene.

The receptor was derived from a man aged 40-49 years with COVID-19, enrolled during active disease. The material sequenced was peripheral blood. V is TRBV6-1 and J is TRBJ1-3; 9 positions agree with TRBD1. In DNA form, the CDR3 reads TGTGCCAGCAGTGAAGGGACAGGGGCAGGAAACACCATATATTTT. Translated, it gives CASSEGTGAGNTIYF.